Listed below are T cell receptor beta chains from one sample, sequenced in a study of Ad26.COV2.S vaccination and SARS-CoV-2 variants. Using immunoSEQ multiplex PCR, the repertoire was profiled, and TCRdb retains in-frame clones only, with some absent. The sample consists of about 320,000 clones, around four fifths of them appearing once. Specimen: peripheral blood, collected in a trial of Ad26.COV2.S vaccine versus placebo. The receptors come from a person between 18 and 59 years old who received the Ad26.COV2.S COVID-19 vaccine or a placebo. The CDR3 runs from the conserved cysteine through the conserved F or W. Not every row has a clone size; where given, it reads once, few, many or a size class.

>TRBJ2-1|TRBV7-3|.
CASSPTVSYNEQFF
>TRBJ2-7|TRBV29-1|.
CSVLDRRYEQYF
>TRBJ1-2|TRBV6-5|once
CATKNPDRGHGYTF
>TRBJ2-3|TRBV11-2|.
CASSSHRGLTDTQYF
>TRBJ2-2|TRBV9|once
CASSVGHQITGELFF
>TRBJ2-5|TRBV5-4|.
CASSPEVGARETQYF
>TRBJ2-7|TRBV19|.
CASSLRREGGYEQYF
>TRBJ2-2|TRBV19|.
CASNGAQGRGNTGELFF
>TRBJ2-1|TRBV14|.
CASSRDRAYNEQFF
>TRBJ2-5|TRBV13|.
CASSWGQGAETQYF
>TRBJ1-4|TRBV7-9|.
CASSLRGSAEKLFF